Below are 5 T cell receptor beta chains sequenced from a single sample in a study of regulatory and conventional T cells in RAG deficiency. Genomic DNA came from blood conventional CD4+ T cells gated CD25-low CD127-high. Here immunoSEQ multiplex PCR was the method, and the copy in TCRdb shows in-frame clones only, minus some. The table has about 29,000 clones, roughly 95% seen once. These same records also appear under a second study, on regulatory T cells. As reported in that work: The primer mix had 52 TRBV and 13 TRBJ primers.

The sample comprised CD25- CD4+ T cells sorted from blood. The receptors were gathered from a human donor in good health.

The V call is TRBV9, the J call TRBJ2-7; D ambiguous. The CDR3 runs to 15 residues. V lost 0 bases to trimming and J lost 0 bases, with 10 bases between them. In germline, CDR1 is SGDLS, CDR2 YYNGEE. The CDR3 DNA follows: TGTGCCAGCAGCGTAGGTCATATGAGCTCCTACGAGCAGTACTTC. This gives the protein CASSVGHMSSYEQYF. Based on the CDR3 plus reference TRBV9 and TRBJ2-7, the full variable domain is DSGVTQTPKHLITATGQRVTLRCSPRSGDLSVYWYQQSLDQGLQFLIQYYNGEERAKGNILERFSAQQFPDLHSELNLSSLELGDSALYFCASSVGHMSSYEQYFGPGTRLTVT.

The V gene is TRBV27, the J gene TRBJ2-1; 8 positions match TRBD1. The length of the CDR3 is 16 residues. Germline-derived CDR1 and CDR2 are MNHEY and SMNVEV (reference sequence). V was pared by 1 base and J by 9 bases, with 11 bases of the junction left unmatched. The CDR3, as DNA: TGTGCCAGCAGTTTATGGGGGACAGGCCTAGGCAGTGAGCAGTTCTTC. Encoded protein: CASSLWGTGLGSEQFF.

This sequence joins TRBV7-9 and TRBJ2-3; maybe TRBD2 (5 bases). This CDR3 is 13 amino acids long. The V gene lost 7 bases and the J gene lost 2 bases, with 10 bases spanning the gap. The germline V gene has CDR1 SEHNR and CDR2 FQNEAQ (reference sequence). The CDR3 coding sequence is TGTGCCAGCATGCCCGGGATCACAGATACGCAGTATTTT. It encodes CASMPGITDTQYF.

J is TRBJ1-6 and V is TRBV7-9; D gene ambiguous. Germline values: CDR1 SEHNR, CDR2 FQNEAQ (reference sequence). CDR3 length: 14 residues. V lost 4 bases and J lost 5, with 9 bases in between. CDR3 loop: CASSSGSNNSPLHF. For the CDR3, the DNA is TGTGCCAGCAGCTCCGGGTCTAATAATTCACCCCTCCACTTT.

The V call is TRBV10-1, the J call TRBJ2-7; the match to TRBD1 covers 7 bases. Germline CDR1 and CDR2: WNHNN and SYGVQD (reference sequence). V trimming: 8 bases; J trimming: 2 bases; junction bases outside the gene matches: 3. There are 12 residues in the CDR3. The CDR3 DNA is TGCGCCAGCGGGGACAGAGCCTACGAGCAGTACTTC. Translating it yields CASGDRAYEQYF.